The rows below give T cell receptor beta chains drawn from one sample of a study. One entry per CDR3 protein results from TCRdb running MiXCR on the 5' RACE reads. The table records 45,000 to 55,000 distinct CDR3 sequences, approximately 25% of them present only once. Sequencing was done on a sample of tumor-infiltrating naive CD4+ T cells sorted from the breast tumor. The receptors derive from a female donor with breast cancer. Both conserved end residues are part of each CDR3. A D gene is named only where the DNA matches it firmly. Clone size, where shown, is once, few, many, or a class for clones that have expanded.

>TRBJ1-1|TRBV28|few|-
TGTGCCAGCAAGTCCCACGGGAACACTGAAGCTTTCTTT
CASKSHGNTEAFF
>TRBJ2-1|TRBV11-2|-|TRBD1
TGTGCCTCCGACAGGACAGGGAGTCTCAATGAGCAGTTCTTC
CASDRTGSLNEQFF
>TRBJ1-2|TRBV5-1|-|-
TGCGCCAGCAGCTTGGATCTCAGTCTGAGCTACACCTTC
CASSLDLSLSYTF
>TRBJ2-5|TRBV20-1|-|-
TGCAGTGCTGGAAGAAGGGGGAGGGTCAGAGAAACCCAGTACTTC
CSAGRRGRVRETQYF
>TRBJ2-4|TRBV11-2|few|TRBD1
TGTGCCAGCAGGAGATGGACAGGGGACATTCAGTACTTC
CASRRWTGDIQYF
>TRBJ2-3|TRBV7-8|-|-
TGTGCCAGCAGACTTCGGGGCACAGATACGCAGTATTTT
CASRLRGTDTQYF
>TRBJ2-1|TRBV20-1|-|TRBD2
TGCAGTGCTAGTTCCTTAGCGGGAGGGATTTACAATGAGCAGTTCTTC
CSASSLAGGIYNEQFF
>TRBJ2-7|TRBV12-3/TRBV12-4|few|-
TGTGCCAGCAGTGTACGAAGGGGCGAGCAGTACTTC
CASSVRRGEQYF
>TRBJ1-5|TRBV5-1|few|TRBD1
TGCGCCAGCAGCCCTGACAGGGGTGGGCAGCCCCAGCATTTT
CASSPDRGGQPQHF
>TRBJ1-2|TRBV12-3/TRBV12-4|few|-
TGTGCCAGCAGTCCCGACAGACAACACTACACCTTC
CASSPDRQHYTF
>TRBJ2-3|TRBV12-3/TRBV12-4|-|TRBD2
TGTGCCAGCAGTTTCGCGGGGGGGCTCACAGATACGCAGTATTTT
CASSFAGGLTDTQYF
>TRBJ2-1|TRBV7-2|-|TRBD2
TGTGCCAGCAGCTTAGGGCGGGGGTTTCTAGCGGACGGACTCTCCTACAATGAGCAGTTCTTC
CASSLGRGFLADGLSYNEQFF
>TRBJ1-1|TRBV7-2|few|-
TGTGCCAGCAGCGGACTCAGGCAACTGAACACTGAAGCTTTCTTT
CASSGLRQLNTEAFF
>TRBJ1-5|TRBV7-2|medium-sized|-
TGTGCCAGCAGCCAGGATAGCAATCAGCCCCAGCATTTT
CASSQDSNQPQHF
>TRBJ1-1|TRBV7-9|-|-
TGTGCCAGCAGCTTAAAGACTGAAGCTGTCTTT
CASSLKTEAVF
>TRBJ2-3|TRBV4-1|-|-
TGCGCCAGCGGATCCCCCCCTGGCGGGACCGGGGATACGCAGTATTTT
CASGSPPGGTGDTQYF